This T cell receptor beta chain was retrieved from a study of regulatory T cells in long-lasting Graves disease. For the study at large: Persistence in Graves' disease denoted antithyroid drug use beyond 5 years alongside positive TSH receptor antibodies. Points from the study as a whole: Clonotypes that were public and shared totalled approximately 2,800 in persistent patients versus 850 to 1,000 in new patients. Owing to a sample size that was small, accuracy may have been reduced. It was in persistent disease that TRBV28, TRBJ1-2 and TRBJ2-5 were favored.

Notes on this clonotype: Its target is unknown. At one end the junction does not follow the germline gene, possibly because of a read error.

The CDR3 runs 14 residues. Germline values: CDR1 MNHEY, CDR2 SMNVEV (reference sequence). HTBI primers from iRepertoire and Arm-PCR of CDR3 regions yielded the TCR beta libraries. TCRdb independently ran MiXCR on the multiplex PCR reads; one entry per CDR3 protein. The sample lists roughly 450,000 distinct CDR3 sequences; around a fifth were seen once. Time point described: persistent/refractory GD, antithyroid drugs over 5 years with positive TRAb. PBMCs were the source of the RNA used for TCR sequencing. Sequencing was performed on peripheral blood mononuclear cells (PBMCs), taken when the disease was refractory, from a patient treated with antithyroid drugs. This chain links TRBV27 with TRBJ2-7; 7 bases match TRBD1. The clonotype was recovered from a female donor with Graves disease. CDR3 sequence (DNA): TGTACCAGCAGTCCTAGAGGGGGCACGGGTGAGCAGTACTTC. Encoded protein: CTSSPRGGTGEQYF.